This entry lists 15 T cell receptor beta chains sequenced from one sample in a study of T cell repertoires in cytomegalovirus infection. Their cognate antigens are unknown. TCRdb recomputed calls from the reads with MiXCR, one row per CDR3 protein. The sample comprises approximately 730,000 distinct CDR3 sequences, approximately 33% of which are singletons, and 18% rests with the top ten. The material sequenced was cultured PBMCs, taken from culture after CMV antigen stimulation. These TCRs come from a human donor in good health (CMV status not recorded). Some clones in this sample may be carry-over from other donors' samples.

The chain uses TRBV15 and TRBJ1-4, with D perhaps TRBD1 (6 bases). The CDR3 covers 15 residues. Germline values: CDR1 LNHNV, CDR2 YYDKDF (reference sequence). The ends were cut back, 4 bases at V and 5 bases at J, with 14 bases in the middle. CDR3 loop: CATSTHRAINEKLFF. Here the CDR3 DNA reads TGTGCCACCAGCACCCACAGGGCCATAAATGAAAAACTGTTTTTT.

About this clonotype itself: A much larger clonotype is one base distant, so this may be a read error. CDR3 region: CASSLGSENLFF. In nucleotides, the CDR3 is TGTGCCAGCAGCTTAGGGAGTGAAAATCTGTTTTTT. This chain joins TRBV7-2 and TRBJ1-4; no definite D call. Germline CDR1 SGHTA, CDR2 FQGNSA. The CDR3 is made up of 12 amino acids.

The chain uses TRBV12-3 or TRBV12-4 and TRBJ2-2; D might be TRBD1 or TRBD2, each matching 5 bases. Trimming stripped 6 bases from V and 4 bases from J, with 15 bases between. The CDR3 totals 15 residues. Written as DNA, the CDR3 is TGTGCCAGCAGCCCACCGGGACCCCTCACCGGGGAGCTGTTTTTT. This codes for CASSPPGPLTGELFF.

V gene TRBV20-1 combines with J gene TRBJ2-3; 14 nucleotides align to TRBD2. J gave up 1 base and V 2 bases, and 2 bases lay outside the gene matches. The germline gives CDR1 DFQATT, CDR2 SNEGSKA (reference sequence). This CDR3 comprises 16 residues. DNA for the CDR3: TGCAGTGCTAGAACGGGACTAGCGGGGGGCACAGATACGCAGTATTTT. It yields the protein CSARTGLAGGTDTQYF.

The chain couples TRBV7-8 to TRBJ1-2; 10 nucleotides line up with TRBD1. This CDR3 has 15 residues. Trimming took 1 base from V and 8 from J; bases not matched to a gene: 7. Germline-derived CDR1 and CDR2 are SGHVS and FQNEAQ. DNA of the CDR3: TGTGCCAGCAGCTTAGGGGCCGACAGGGGGCAAGGCTACACCTTC. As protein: CASSLGADRGQGYTF.

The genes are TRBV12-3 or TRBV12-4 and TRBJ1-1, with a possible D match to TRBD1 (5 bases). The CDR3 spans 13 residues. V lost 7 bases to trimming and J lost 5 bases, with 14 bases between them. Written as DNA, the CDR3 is TGTGCCAGCACCCTAGGGGAAGTGACTGAAGCTTTCTTT. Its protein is CASTLGEVTEAFF.

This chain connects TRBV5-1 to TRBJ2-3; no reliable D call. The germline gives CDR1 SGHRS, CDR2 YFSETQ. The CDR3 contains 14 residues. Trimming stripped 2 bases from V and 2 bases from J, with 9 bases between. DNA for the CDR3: TGCGCCAGCAGCTTCGGAGTCGACACAGATACGCAGTATTTT. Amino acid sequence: CASSFGVDTDTQYF.

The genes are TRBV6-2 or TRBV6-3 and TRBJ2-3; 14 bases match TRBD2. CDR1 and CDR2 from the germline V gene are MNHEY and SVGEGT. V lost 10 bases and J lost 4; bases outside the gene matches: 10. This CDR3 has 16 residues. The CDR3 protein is CATSPTSGRAPDTQYF. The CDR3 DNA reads TGTGCCACAAGTCCGACTAGCGGGAGGGCCCCAGATACGCAGTATTTT.

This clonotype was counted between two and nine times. CDR3: CASSLRTRETQYF. CDR3 coding DNA: TGTGCCAGCAGCTTACGTACTCGAGAGACCCAGTACTTC. V usage is TRBV7-8 and J usage is TRBJ2-5; no definite D call. Trimming cost V 2 bases and J 4 bases, with 8 bases left between them. The germline V gene encodes CDR1 SGHVS and CDR2 FQNEAQ. The CDR3 extends over 13 amino acids. Supplemented by reference TRBV7-8 and TRBJ2-5, the full variable domain reads GAGVSQSPRYKVAKRGQDVALRCDPISGHVSLFWYQQALGQGPEFLTYFQNEAQLDKSGLPSDRFFAERPEGSVSTLKIQRTQQEDSAVYLCASSLRTRETQYFGPGTRLLVL.

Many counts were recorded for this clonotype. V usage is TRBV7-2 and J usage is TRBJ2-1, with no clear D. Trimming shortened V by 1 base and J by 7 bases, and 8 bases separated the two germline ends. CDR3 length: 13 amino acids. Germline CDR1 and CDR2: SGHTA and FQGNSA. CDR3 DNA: TGTGCCAGCAGCTTAGGTCCTAGGAATGAGCAGTTCTTC. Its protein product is CASSLGPRNEQFF.

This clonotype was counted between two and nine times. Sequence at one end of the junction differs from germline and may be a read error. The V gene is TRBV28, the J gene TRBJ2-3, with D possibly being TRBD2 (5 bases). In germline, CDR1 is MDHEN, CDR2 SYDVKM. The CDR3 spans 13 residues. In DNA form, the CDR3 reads TGTGCCAGCACCGTCCCTCGCGGGTCAATCTCGCATTTT. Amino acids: CASTVPRGSISHF. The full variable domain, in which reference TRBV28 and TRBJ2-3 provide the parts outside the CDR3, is DVKVTQSSRYLVKRTGEKVFLECVQDMDHENMFWYRQDPGLGLRLIYFSYDVKMKEKGDIPEGYSVSREKKERFSLILESASTNQTSMYLCASTVPRGSISHFGPGTRLTVL.

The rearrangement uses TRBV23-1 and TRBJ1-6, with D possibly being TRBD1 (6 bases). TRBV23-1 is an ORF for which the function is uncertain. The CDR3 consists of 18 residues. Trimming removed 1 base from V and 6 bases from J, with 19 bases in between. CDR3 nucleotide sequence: TGCGCCAGCAGTCAATTCAGTTCGTTCGGACAGAGTAATTCACCCCTCCACTTT. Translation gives CASSQFSSFGQSNSPLHF.

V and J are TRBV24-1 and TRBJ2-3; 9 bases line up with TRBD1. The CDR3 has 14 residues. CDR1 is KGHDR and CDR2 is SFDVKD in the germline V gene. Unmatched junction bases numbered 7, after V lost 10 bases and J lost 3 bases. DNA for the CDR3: TGTGCCACAAAGGACAGGGGTTGGACAGATACGCAGTATTTT. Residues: CATKDRGWTDTQYF.

The CDR3 reads CASSEDGNYQPQHF. The CDR3 nucleotides are TGTGCCAGCAGTGAAGACGGAAACTATCAGCCCCAGCATTTT. The V gene is TRBV2, the J gene TRBJ1-5; D is unresolved. The CDR3 loop spans 14 amino acids. V shed 1 base and J shed 5 bases, with 9 bases lying between them. The germline V gene has CDR1 SNHLY and CDR2 FYNNEI.

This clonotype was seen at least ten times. CDR3 coding DNA: TGTGCCAGCAGCCGAACAGGGGGCGGCGAGGAAAAACTGTTTTTT. Its protein product is CASSRTGGGEEKLFF. V gene TRBV7-2 combines with J gene TRBJ1-4; 9 bases align to TRBD1. Per germline, CDR1 SGHTA and CDR2 FQGNSA. J was trimmed by 8 bases and V by 5 bases; bases with no gene match: 9. The CDR3 extends over 15 amino acids.